This TCR beta chain was captured by sequencing in a study of T cells after yellow fever vaccination. Via MiXCR, TCRdb re-called the 5' RACE reads, giving one row per CDR3 protein. The sample consists of about 300,000 distinct CDR3 sequences, under 9% of them appearing once. Overall study findings and caveats: Weaker overall was a secondary response that nonetheless peaked faster, on day 5 versus 15. Clonotypes found in both CD4 and CD8 compartments made up a small share.

With 2 bases removed from V and 1 base from J, the gap between germline ends came to 11 bases. The CDR3 consists of 15 residues. CDR1 is SNHLY and CDR2 is FYNNEI in the germline V gene. This clonotype appeared a few times. Its target is unknown. The receptor was derived from a man in his late teens or twenties who received the YFV17D yellow fever vaccine. The J gene is TRBJ1-1, the V gene TRBV2, with D maybe TRBD1 (5 bases). Sequenced material: CD4+ T cells sorted from PBMCs, taken 5 days after the yellow fever booster vaccination. The DNA for the CDR3 is TGTGCCAGCAGTGAAAGGGCAGGGAGGAACACTGAAGCTTTCTTT. It yields the protein CASSERAGRNTEAFF.